This T cell receptor (beta chain) was captured by sequencing in a study of T cell repertoires in cytomegalovirus infection. Study background: A matching HLA type, together with CMV infection, was signaled by public TCR beta signatures.

The table lists this clonotype with a few counts. No antigen is known for it. This CDR3 is built from 17 residues. Trimming removed 4 bases from V and 1 base from J, with 18 bases in between. Per germline, CDR1 SGHRS and CDR2 YFSETQ. TCRdb analysed the reads with MiXCR anew, one entry per CDR3 protein. The sample consists of 150,000 to 200,000 distinct CDR3 sequences, around 15% of them appearing once. Study results and limitations: CMV-specific TCR beta clonotypes restricted by HLA-C were the ones dominating the ex vivo response. Summed public TCR beta family frequency identified CMV carriers bearing the relevant HLA.

The V and J genes are TRBV5-1 and TRBJ2-1, with D perhaps matching TRBD1 (6 bases). This TCR was sampled from a human donor in good health (CMV status not recorded). Some clones in this sample may be carry-over from other donors' samples. Material for sequencing was PBMCs. The CDR3 reads CASSPGGHGGSYNEQFF. The CDR3 DNA reads as TGCGCCAGCAGCCCTGGGGGACATGGTGGGTCCTACAATGAGCAGTTCTTC. The full variable domain, completed using reference TRBV5-1 and TRBJ2-1, is KAGVTQTPRYLIKTRGQQVTLSCSPISGHRSVSWYQQTPGQGLQFLFEYFSETQRNKGNFPGRFSGRQFSNSRSEMNVSTLELGDSALYLCASSPGGHGGSYNEQFFGPGTRLTVL.